The next 25 T cell receptor beta chains were all read from a single sample in a study of CD8 T cells in Susac syndrome. An input of about 0.5 to 1 ug of RNA was subjected to reverse transcription using random hexamers. One entry per CDR3 protein results from TCRdb running MiXCR on the immunoSEQ multiplex PCR reads. The sample has about 180,000 distinct CDR3 sequences, roughly 94% seen once. Sequencing used CD4+ T cells from PBMCs. All receptors derive from a human donor with Susac syndrome.

This chain joins TRBV7-6 and TRBJ2-7; 7 bases map to TRBD1. V shed 5 bases, J shed 6 bases, and the junction held 7 bases outside the gene matches. The CDR3 runs 13 residues. Germline CDR1 and CDR2: SGHVS and FNYEAQ. CDR3 sequence (DNA): TGTGCCAGCAGCCCACTACAGGGGACCGAGCAGTACTTC. Translating gives CASSPLQGTEQYF.

The chain is built from TRBV20-1 and TRBJ2-1; D might be TRBD2 (7 bases). The CDR3 covers 14 residues. V was shortened by 0 bases and J by 5 bases, with 11 bases between the two germline ends. Germline V CDR1 and CDR2: DFQATT, SNEGSKA (reference sequence). The CDR3 nucleotides are TGCAGTGCTAGAGAGGGAGGGGGAGACAATGAGCAGTTCTTC. This codes for CSAREGGGDNEQFF.

CDR3 residues: CSARDYLDTQYF. The CDR3 DNA is TGCAGTGCTAGGGACTACTTAGATACGCAGTATTTT. The V and J genes are TRBV20-1 and TRBJ2-3; the D gene is possibly TRBD2 (6 bases). The CDR3 loop spans 12 amino acids. Trimming removed 3 bases from V and 5 bases from J, with 9 bases in between. Germline CDR1 and CDR2: DFQATT and SNEGSKA (reference sequence).

This chain links TRBV2 with TRBJ2-3; D is unclear. This CDR3 spans 14 amino acids. Trimming removed 7 bases at V and 2 bases at J, with 13 bases between. Per the germline V gene, CDR1 is SNHLY and CDR2 is FYNNEI. CDR3 sequence: CASTEGGVTDTQYF. The CDR3 DNA follows: TGTGCCAGCACCGAAGGTGGGGTCACAGATACGCAGTATTTT.

J is TRBJ2-1 and V is TRBV2; perhaps TRBD1 as D (6 bases). CDR3 length: 14 residues. V was cut by 6 bases and J by 7 bases, with 16 bases left in between. The V gene's germline CDR1 is SNHLY and CDR2 FYNNEI. In DNA, the CDR3 is TGTGCCAGCAGCCCCCGAGGACAGTTAAATGAGCAGTTCTTC. Translated: CASSPRGQLNEQFF.

This chain connects TRBV3-1 to TRBJ1-2; maybe TRBD1 (5 bases). There are 15 residues in the CDR3. CDR1 and CDR2 from the germline V gene are LGHDT and YNNKEL (reference sequence). Deletions cut 2 bases from V and 8 bases from J, with 18 bases between. The CDR3 bases are TGTGCCAGCAGCCAAAAGGGTTTGGGAGGGGAAGGCTACACCTTC. Protein product: CASSQKGLGGEGYTF.

V usage is TRBV7-8 and J usage is TRBJ1-5; D is unclear. The V and J ends lost 3 bases and 6 bases respectively, with 6 bases between them. The CDR3 consists of 12 residues. Looked up from germline, CDR1 is SGHVS and CDR2 is FQNEAQ. The CDR3 reads CASSFYSQPQHF. The DNA of the CDR3 is TGTGCCAGCAGCTTTTATTCTCAGCCCCAGCATTTT. The complete variable domain, with remaining parts taken from reference TRBV7-8 and TRBJ1-5, reads GAGVSQSPRYKVAKRGQDVALRCDPISGHVSLFWYQQALGQGPEFLTYFQNEAQLDKSGLPSDRFFAERPEGSVSTLKIQRTQQEDSAVYLCASSFYSQPQHFGDGTRLSIL.

The chain has TRBV4-1 and TRBJ1-1; tentative D call: TRBD1 (5 bases). Germline loops: CDR1 MGHRA, CDR2 YSYEKL. Trimming removed 6 bases from V and 4 bases from J, with 15 bases in between. This CDR3 has 14 residues. CDR3: CASRAPGRGTEAFF. As DNA, the CDR3 is TGCGCCAGCAGGGCCCCAGGGCGGGGCACTGAAGCTTTCTTT.

This chain joins TRBV24-1 and TRBJ1-5, with D possibly matching TRBD1 (5 bases). This CDR3 comprises 16 residues. Trimming stripped 3 bases from V and 7 bases from J, with 18 bases between. The germline gives CDR1 KGHDR, CDR2 SFDVKD. CDR3 residues: CATSDAEGAPKQPQHF. The CDR3 DNA sequence: TGTGCCACCAGTGATGCAGAAGGGGCTCCTAAACAGCCCCAGCATTTT.

This chain connects TRBV2 to TRBJ2-2, with TRBD1 identical over 9 bases. This CDR3 region has 15 residues. Germline V gene lookup returns CDR1 SNHLY and CDR2 FYNNEI. V was clipped by 8 bases and J by 7 bases; unmatched bases: 11. CDR3 in amino acids: CASGVGQGLFGELFF. The CDR3 nucleotides read TGTGCCAGCGGCGTAGGACAGGGGTTGTTCGGGGAGCTGTTTTTT.

This clonotype occurred once. V usage is TRBV6-1 and J usage is TRBJ1-2, with no clear D. V lost 7 bases and J 8 bases, leaving 23 bases between the germline ends. The CDR3 extends over 15 amino acids. CDR1 and CDR2 (germline): MNHNS, SASEGT. In DNA form, the CDR3 reads TGTGCCAGCACCCTTTTTCCAACGGCAGGCGGAGGCTACACCTTC. Encoded protein: CASTLFPTAGGGYTF.

This clonotype was seen once. The chain recombines TRBV11-1 with TRBJ2-1, with 10 bases matching TRBD2. Trimming removed 4 bases from V and 0 bases from J; junction bases left unmatched: 15. The CDR3 totals 20 residues. The germline gives CDR1 SGHAT, CDR2 FQDESV (reference sequence). The CDR3 loop is CASSSGLAGGTTTSYNEQFF. The CDR3 DNA sequence: TGTGCCAGCAGCTCCGGGTTAGCGGGGGGAACAACCACCTCCTACAATGAGCAGTTCTTC. The complete variable domain, with remaining parts taken from reference TRBV11-1 and TRBJ2-1, reads EAEVAQSPRYKITEKSQAVAFWCDPISGHATLYWYRQILGQGPELLVQFQDESVVDDSQLPKDRFSAERLKGVDSTLKIQPAELGDSAMYLCASSSGLAGGTTTSYNEQFFGPGTRLTVL.

The chain combines TRBV29-1 with TRBJ1-4, with TRBD1 identical over 8 bases. Per germline, CDR1 SQVTM and CDR2 ANQGSEA. There are 13 residues in the CDR3. The ends lost 5 bases at V and 6 bases at J; junction bases unmatched: 5. The CDR3, as DNA: TGCAGCGTTACCGGGACAGGCGATGAAAAACTGTTTTTT. Translation: CSVTGTGDEKLFF. The full variable domain, completed using reference TRBV29-1 and TRBJ1-4, is SAVISQKPSRDICQRGTSLTIQCQVDSQVTMMFWYRQQPGQSLTLIATANQGSEATYESGFVIDKFPISRPNLTFSTLTVSNMSPEDSSIYLCSVTGTGDEKLFFGSGTQLSVL.

This sequence joins TRBV3-1 and TRBJ2-2; TRBD1 agrees at 7 bases. This CDR3 contains 15 residues. V shed 1 base, J shed 1 base, and the junction held 0 bases outside the gene matches. Germline CDR1 reads LGHDT; CDR2 reads YNNKEL (reference sequence). CDR3 amino acids: CASSQGTGNTGELFF. The DNA for the CDR3 is TGTGCCAGCAGCCAAGGGACAGGGAACACCGGGGAGCTGTTTTTT.

The V and J genes are TRBV29-1 and TRBJ1-1, with D perhaps TRBD1 (6 bases). In germline, CDR1 is SQVTM, CDR2 ANQGSEA. This CDR3 spans 12 amino acids. The V end was cut by 1 base, the J end by 5 bases, with 8 bases between. CDR3 loop: CSVEGGGTEAFF. CDR3 sequence (DNA): TGCAGCGTTGAAGGAGGGGGAACTGAAGCTTTCTTT.

This clonotype was observed once. V and J are TRBV3-1 and TRBJ2-3; the D call may be TRBD1 or TRBD2 (5 bases each). V was clipped by 0 bases and J by 2 bases, with 15 bases between them. CDR1 LGHDT and CDR2 YNNKEL come from the germline V gene (reference sequence). This CDR3 region has 17 residues. For the CDR3, the DNA is TGTGCCAGCAGCCAAGAACGGTTCGGGACCCTCACAGATACGCAGTATTTT. It encodes CASSQERFGTLTDTQYF.

The CDR3 protein is CASSRTQGGEKLFF. As DNA, the CDR3 is TGTGCCAGCAGTCGGACCCAAGGAGGCGAAAAACTGTTTTTT. J is TRBJ1-4 and V is TRBV12-3 or TRBV12-4; D is ambiguous. V shed 5 bases and J shed 8 bases, with 15 bases lying between them. CDR3 length: 14 amino acids.

V and J are TRBV30 and TRBJ2-5, with 8 bases matching TRBD2. CDR3 length: 14 amino acids. Germline V lookup: CDR1 GTSNPN, CDR2 SVGIG (reference sequence). V lost 5 bases to trimming and J lost 2 bases; unmatched junction nucleotides: 7. The CDR3 protein is CAWGSGGSQETQYF. The CDR3 coding sequence is TGTGCCTGGGGGAGCGGGGGTTCTCAAGAGACCCAGTACTTC.

The chain carries TRBV4-3 and TRBJ1-2; 7 bases match TRBD1. V shed 1 base and J 8 bases; nucleotides not matched to a gene: 13. This CDR3 region has 16 residues. In germline, CDR1 is LGHNA, CDR2 YSLEER. This CDR3 reads CASSQGPNNQGGGYTF. The CDR3 DNA follows: TGCGCCAGCAGCCAAGGCCCCAATAATCAGGGGGGAGGCTACACCTTC.

The chain links TRBV4-1 to TRBJ2-4; 9 positions agree with TRBD2. The V segment lost 8 bases and the J segment 3 bases; nucleotides outside the gene matches: 8. This CDR3 is built from 15 residues. In germline, CDR1 is MGHRA, CDR2 YSYEKL. The CDR3 DNA follows: TGCGCCAGCGCGGGGGGGGGACGGGGCAAAAACATTCAGTACTTC. It encodes CASAGGGRGKNIQYF.

The chain employs TRBV29-1 and TRBJ2-2; D is ambiguous. Germline CDR1 is SQVTM and CDR2 is ANQGSEA. CDR3 length equals 15 residues. Trimming removed 4 bases from V and 5 bases from J, with 17 bases in between. This CDR3 reads CSVGVGGTSTGELFF. For the CDR3, the DNA is TGCAGCGTTGGAGTAGGTGGCACGTCGACCGGGGAGCTGTTTTTT.

The chain joins TRBV12-3 or TRBV12-4 to TRBJ1-1, with unresolved D. This CDR3 contains 17 residues. The ends were cut back, 3 bases at V and 1 base at J, with 18 bases in the middle. CDR3 region: CASSFYLPGPQNTEAFF. The CDR3 nucleotides are TGTGCCAGCAGTTTCTATCTACCGGGCCCACAGAACACTGAAGCTTTCTTT.

V is TRBV5-1 and J is TRBJ2-6, with TRBD1 identical over 8 bases. This CDR3 has 16 amino acids. The junction had 5 bases not matched to a gene; V was cut back by 4 bases and J by 2 bases. Germline V lookup: CDR1 SGHRS, CDR2 YFSETQ. DNA for the CDR3: TGCGCCAGCAGCACAATACAGGGGGCTGGGGCCAACGTCCTGACTTTC. This encodes CASSTIQGAGANVLTF.

This chain links TRBV20-1 with TRBJ2-1; D is unresolved. CDR3 length equals 11 residues. CDR1 and CDR2 (germline): DFQATT, SNEGSKA (reference sequence). V gave up 3 bases and J gave up 12 bases, with 12 bases separating them. The CDR3 reads CSASPLRAQFF. DNA of the CDR3: TGCAGTGCTAGTCCCCTCCGGGCGCAGTTCTTC.

The CDR3 sequence is CSAVAGEARSTDTQYF. The CDR3 DNA reads as TGCAGTGCCGTAGCGGGAGAAGCGAGGAGCACAGATACGCAGTATTTT. This chain connects TRBV20-1 to TRBJ2-3; 9 bases agree with TRBD2. Germline V gene lookup returns CDR1 DFQATT and CDR2 SNEGSKA (reference sequence). With V trimmed by 6 bases and J by 0 bases, 10 bases remained unmatched. This CDR3 has 16 residues.